The 7 T cell receptor beta chains reported below all come from one sample, sequenced in a study of T cells in women clearing cervical HPV infection. Sequencing was performed with immunoSEQ multiplex PCR; in TCRdb, only in-frame clones are kept and a portion is missing. The listing records 35,000 to 45,000 clones. Source material: blood buffy coat. These receptors were collected from a woman aged 18-69 years with a cervical HPV16 infection that either progressed to CIN3+ or cleared (not recorded which).

Notes on this clone: The read gets to within 3 residues of the CDR3 end, and the germline J gene fills in the rest. The rearrangement links TRBV6-2 or TRBV6-3 to TRBJ2-2, with TRBD2 as a possible D gene (6 bases). Germline V gene sequence: CDR1 MNHEY, CDR2 SVGEGT. The CDR3 contains 14 residues. Trimming removed 5 bases at V and 7 bases at J, with 14 bases between. The sequenced CDR3 bases are TGTGCCAGCAGTCCCCCTAGCGTGAGCGGGGAG. It specifies CASSPPSVSGE. The whole CDR3 protein is CASSPPSVSGELFF.

Turning to this clone: The read is 3 residues too short to cover the CDR3 end, so that end is filled in from the germline J gene. The genes are TRBV20-1 and TRBJ2-5, with D unresolved. Germline assignment: CDR1 DFQATT and CDR2 SNEGSKA (reference sequence). CDR3 length: 13 residues. Trimming left V 1 base short and J 4 bases short, with 10 bases between. CDR3 in amino acids: CSARGATPETQYF. The sequenced CDR3 bases are TGCAGTGCTAGAGGGGCCACGCCAGAGACC.

Remarks on this clone: The junction shows a germline mismatch at one end, possibly a read error. Read sequence stops 3 residues before the CDR3 end, and the germline J gene provides the missing end. The chain combines TRBV19 with TRBJ1-5, with D tentatively TRBD1 (5 bases). Looked up from germline, CDR1 is LNHDA and CDR2 is SQIVND (reference sequence). The CDR3 consists of 14 residues. CDR3 in amino acids: CASSVDSSNQPQHF. CDR3 DNA, as far as it was read: TGTGCCAGTAGTGTAGACAGTAGCAATCAGCCC.

In regard to this clone: Read coverage stops 3 residues before the CDR3 terminus; the germline J gene supplies the remainder. V usage is TRBV6-1 and J usage is TRBJ1-2; TRBD1 is a possible D gene (6 bases). CDR1 and CDR2 (germline): MNHNS, SASEGT. The CDR3 contains 16 residues. The CDR3 here is CASSERSRGTSDTYTF. The CDR3 bases that were read are TGTGCCAGCAGTGAAAGGAGTAGGGGGACATCAGATACC.

As for this clone: The CDR3 goes on 3 residues after the read ends, and that part is filled in from the germline J gene. The chain couples TRBV19 to TRBJ1-1, with a possible D match to TRBD1 (6 bases). V lost 10 bases and J lost 0, with 12 bases in between. Germline V gene sequence: CDR1 LNHDA, CDR2 SQIVND (reference sequence). This CDR3 contains 13 residues. This chain's CDR3 is CATSQGMNTEAFF. The DNA read from the CDR3 is TGTGCCACAAGTCAGGGGATGAACACTGAA.

Notes on this clone: Coverage ceases 3 residues before the CDR3 finishes, and the germline J gene fills in the end. The rearrangement links TRBV18 to TRBJ1-2; a weak D match, TRBD1 (5 bases). CDR3 length: 12 residues. Germline V gene data show CDR1 as KGHSH and CDR2 as LQKENI. The CDR3 DNA, read in part, is TGTGCCAGCTCACCAGGGGGGGACGAC. Translating it yields CASSPGGDD. The entire CDR3 reads CASSPGGDDYTF. Full variable domain (remainder filled in from reference TRBV18 and TRBJ1-2): NAGVMQNPRHLVRRRGQEARLRCSPMKGHSHVYWYRQLPEEGLKFMVYLQKENIIDESGMPKERFSAEFPKEGPSILRIQQVVRGDSAAYFCASSPGGDDYTFGSGTRLTVV.

Remarks on this clone: Read coverage stops 3 residues before the CDR3 terminus; the germline J gene supplies the remainder. The chain combines TRBV20-1 with TRBJ2-1, with TRBD2 matching 14 bases. V dropped 4 bases and J dropped 3; count of bases not matched to a gene: 20. This CDR3 is built from 21 residues. CDR1 and CDR2 (germline): DFQATT, SNEGSKA (reference sequence). The CDR3: CSANPPGTGTGTSGSYNEQFF. The CDR3 bases that were read are TGCAGTGCTAACCCACCCGGGACAGGGACCGGGACTAGCGGGAGCTACAATGAG.